This TCR beta chain was profiled in a study of CD8+CD57+ T cells in acquired aplastic anemia. Whole-study context: Isolated CD4+ and CD8+ cells, once sorted, yielded DNA averaging about 3.4 ug.

V lost 9 bases and J lost 6, with 12 bases in between. The germline CDR1 and CDR2 sequences are LNHDA and SQIVND (reference sequence). The CDR3 totals 11 residues. Of note for this clonotype: What it binds is unknown.

Selection for sequencing was limited to patients who had shown CD8+CD57+ cell expansion by flow cytometry. All participating patients were living with severe acquired aplastic anemia. Both TCR beta VDJ combination and CDR3 sequence profiling were carried out. Genomic DNA was the template for this profiling. TCRdb passed the reads through MiXCR, listing each CDR3 protein once. The sample yields about 200,000 distinct CDR3 sequences, about half seen once. Broader study findings: About 30 CD8+ CDR3 sequences occurred in both the patients and the controls.

The receptor was derived from a human donor with aplastic anemia. The sequenced material came from sorted CD4+, CD8+, or CD8+CD57+ T cells (not recorded which) from PBMCs. The chain joins TRBV19 to TRBJ2-7; D gene unclear. CDR3 region: CASSPPAEQYF. The CDR3 DNA sequence: TGTGCCAGCAGCCCTCCAGCCGAGCAGTACTTC.